The 19 T cell receptor beta chains below all came from one sample that was sequenced in a study of blood T cell repertoires in COVID-19. Assay used: immunoSEQ multiplex PCR; TCRdb lists only in-frame clones, some missing. The table includes roughly 280,000 clones, 90% detected once. Sample: PBMCs or T cells enriched from blood (not recorded which). The source of these receptors is a woman under 40 with acute COVID-19.

This rearrangement joins TRBV7-3 to TRBJ2-3; 8 bases line up with TRBD2. This CDR3 has 15 residues. The V and J ends lost 5 bases and 0 bases, in that order; junction bases with no gene match: 4. Per germline, CDR1 SGHTA and CDR2 FQGTGA. The CDR3 reads CASSPREGSTDTQYF. Here the CDR3 DNA reads TGTGCCAGCAGCCCCCGGGAGGGCAGCACAGATACGCAGTATTTT.

V is TRBV10-3 and J is TRBJ1-5; 9 bases fit TRBD1. The germline gives CDR1 ENHRY, CDR2 SYGVKD. The CDR3 runs 15 residues. Unmatched junction bases numbered 7, after V lost 3 bases and J lost 7 bases. Here the CDR3 reads CAISESGTGTQPQHF. For the CDR3, the DNA is TGTGCCATCAGTGAATCCGGGACAGGGACCCAGCCCCAGCATTTT.

This clone was seen a few times. The rearrangement uses TRBV7-9 and TRBJ2-3; 7 nucleotides agree with TRBD1. The CDR3 length is 15 residues. V was pared by 3 bases and J by 3 bases, with 6 bases of the junction left unmatched. In germline, CDR1 is SEHNR, CDR2 FQNEAQ (reference sequence). As DNA, the CDR3 is TGTGCCAGCAGCTTCGGGCAGGGGGAAACAGATACGCAGTATTTT. It translates to CASSFGQGETDTQYF.

The chain uses TRBV30 and TRBJ2-5; TRBD2 matches at 14 bases. Losses at the gene ends were 5 bases for V and 4 bases for J; bases not matched to a gene: 9. Germline V gene data show CDR1 as GTSNPN and CDR2 as SVGIG (reference sequence). The CDR3 is 16 amino acids. The CDR3 is CAWVLMGLAGVETQYF. Here the CDR3 DNA reads TGTGCCTGGGTCCTAATGGGACTAGCGGGAGTAGAGACCCAGTACTTC.

V is TRBV3-1 (or the pseudogene TRBV3-2) and J is TRBJ2-5; TRBD2 aligns across 7 bases. This CDR3 has 15 amino acids. Germline V gene lookup returns CDR1 LGHDT and CDR2 YNNKEL (reference sequence). V dropped 0 bases and J dropped 5; count of bases not matched to a gene: 6. The CDR3 spells CASSQDGRAEETQYF. CDR3 bases: TGTGCCAGCAGCCAAGATGGGAGGGCCGAGGAGACCCAGTACTTC.

The gene calls are TRBV19 and TRBJ2-7; D remains unclear. Germline-derived CDR1 and CDR2 are LNHDA and SQIVND (reference sequence). The ends were cut back, 1 base at V and 4 bases at J, with 11 bases in the middle. This CDR3 is built from 14 residues. CDR3 bases: TGTGCCAGTAGTATAGGGAACGGCGGATACGAGCAGTACTTC. It encodes CASSIGNGGYEQYF.

V gene TRBV7-2 combines with J gene TRBJ1-5; maybe TRBD1 (5 bases). This CDR3 comprises 14 residues. Germline lookup yields CDR1 SGHTA and CDR2 FQGNSA. V was trimmed by 3 bases and J by 3 bases, leaving 9 bases between them. In nucleotides, the CDR3 is TGTGCCAGCAGCTTCTTACAGGACAATCAGCCCCAGCATTTT. This gives the protein CASSFLQDNQPQHF.

V and J are TRBV5-1 and TRBJ2-7; TRBD1 matches 8 bases. CDR3 length: 16 amino acids. Germline CDR1 SGHRS, CDR2 YFSETQ. With 3 bases clipped from V and 4 bases from J, the junction kept 12 bases outside the gene matches. The DNA for the CDR3 is TGCGCCAGCAGCTCCTCCTCAGGGGGCGGACGGTACGAGCAGTACTTC. Translating it yields CASSSSSGGGRYEQYF.

The J gene is TRBJ1-1, the V gene TRBV19; 7 bases line up with TRBD1. Germline V lookup: CDR1 LNHDA, CDR2 SQIVND (reference sequence). The CDR3 is made up of 17 amino acids. V dropped 0 bases and J dropped 3; count of bases not matched to a gene: 10. The CDR3 DNA reads TGTGCCAGTAGTATAGATCTATACCGGGACAGCTACACTGAAGCTTTCTTT. Protein: CASSIDLYRDSYTEAFF. The full variable domain, rest sourced from reference TRBV19 and TRBJ1-1, is DGGITQSPKYLFRKEGQNVTLSCEQNLNHDAMYWYRQDPGQGLRLIYYSQIVNDFQKGDIAEGYSVSREKKESFPLTVTSAQKNPTAFYLCASSIDLYRDSYTEAFFGQGTRLTVV.

The genes are TRBV4-1 and TRBJ2-3, with D possibly TRBD2 on 5 matching bases. The germline V gene encodes CDR1 MGHRA and CDR2 YSYEKL. V lost 0 bases and J lost 8, with 12 bases in between. The CDR3 consists of 14 residues. The chain's CDR3 is CASSQESTGFTQYF. The DNA for the CDR3 is TGCGCCAGCAGCCAAGAATCCACGGGGTTTACGCAGTATTTT.

V usage is TRBV19 and J usage is TRBJ2-5; D not resolved. Per the germline V gene, CDR1 is LNHDA and CDR2 is SQIVND (reference sequence). V lost 6 bases to trimming and J lost 0 bases, with 8 bases between them. The CDR3 totals 13 residues. The CDR3 DNA reads TGTGCCAGTAGCGAGATCGACCAAGAGACCCAGTACTTC. Residues: CASSEIDQETQYF.

In this sample, this clone turned up a few times. V gene TRBV3-1 (or the pseudogene TRBV3-2) combines with J gene TRBJ2-2, with a weak D call TRBD1 (6 bases). This CDR3 is 16 amino acids long. CDR1 is LGHDT and CDR2 is YNNKEL in the germline V gene (reference sequence). Trimming pared 1 base from V and 2 bases from J, leaving 11 bases between. Written as DNA, the CDR3 is TGTGCCAGCAGCCAAGTAGGGGGACCAAACACCGGGGAGCTGTTTTTT. This codes for CASSQVGGPNTGELFF.

This clone has more than one count but fewer than ten. The chain uses TRBV29-1 and TRBJ2-2; D call uncertain. Germline V gives CDR1 SQVTM, CDR2 ANQGSEA. The CDR3 consists of 13 residues. The V end was cut by 2 bases, the J end by 0 bases, with 4 bases between. The CDR3 reads CSVELANTGELFF. The CDR3, as DNA: TGCAGCGTTGAACTAGCGAACACCGGGGAGCTGTTTTTT.

The chain combines TRBV7-3 with TRBJ2-1; D may be TRBD2 (5 bases). V was trimmed by 2 bases and J by 5 bases, leaving 10 bases between them. The germline V gene encodes CDR1 SGHTA and CDR2 FQGTGA. This CDR3 comprises 14 residues. CDR3 residues: CASSLEAGDNEQFF. Written as DNA, the CDR3 is TGTGCCAGCAGCTTAGAGGCCGGGGACAATGAGCAGTTCTTC.

The V gene is TRBV4-3, the J gene TRBJ1-6; no firm D call. Trimming took 1 base from V and 7 from J, leaving 17 bases between them. Per germline, CDR1 LGHNA and CDR2 YSLEER. The CDR3 totals 17 residues. This CDR3 is CASSQGRHSTRNSPLHF. Written as DNA, the CDR3 is TGCGCCAGCAGCCAAGGACGGCACAGTACAAGGAATTCACCCCTCCACTTT.

The rearrangement joins TRBV29-1 to TRBJ2-5; D uncertain. Trimming removed 4 bases from V and 5 bases from J, with 14 bases in between. CDR3 length: 13 amino acids. Germline values: CDR1 SQVTM, CDR2 ANQGSEA. The DNA for the CDR3 is TGCAGCGTTGGTGTATCCTTGCGGGAGACCCAGTACTTC. Translating gives CSVGVSLRETQYF.

This clone was observed a single time. The rearrangement links TRBV20-1 to TRBJ1-3, with D hard to call. With 3 bases removed from V and 2 bases from J, the gap between germline ends came to 14 bases. The CDR3 has 15 amino acids. Germline loops: CDR1 DFQATT, CDR2 SNEGSKA (reference sequence). CDR3 bases: TGCAGTGCTAGTAAGACAAGCCAAACTGGAAACACCATATATTTT. Amino acid sequence: CSASKTSQTGNTIYF.

CDR3 nucleotides: TGTGCCAGCAGTCCCAGCGGGAGTTCCTCCGGGGAGCTGTTTTTT. This gives the protein CASSPSGSSSGELFF. The chain is built from TRBV7-3 and TRBJ2-2; TRBD2 matches 8 bases. J was trimmed by 6 bases and V by 6 bases; bases with no gene match: 9. CDR3 length: 15 residues. Germline assignment: CDR1 SGHTA and CDR2 FQGTGA.

The chain employs TRBV2 and TRBJ1-6; the D is unclear. CDR1 is SNHLY, CDR2 FYNNEI, per germline. The CDR3 covers 17 residues. V lost 6 bases, J lost 8 bases, and 23 bases lay in between. The CDR3 loop is CASRAPGGGVVDSPLHF. CDR3 nucleotides: TGTGCCAGCAGAGCCCCTGGAGGCGGCGTAGTAGATTCACCCCTCCACTTT.